The sequence of this T cell receptor beta chain was determined in a study of blood T cell repertoires in COVID-19. For the study at large: Samples taken during acute and convalescent COVID-19 were collected in the United States, Italy and Spain.

The assay was immunoSEQ multiplex PCR, and TCRdb's table has in-frame clones only and misses some. Of roughly 250,000 clones listed, approximately 85% were seen once; the top ten hold 0.7% to 1%. With 2 bases removed from V and 5 bases from J, the gap between germline ends came to 16 bases. This CDR3 is built from 15 residues. From germline, CDR1 is GTSNPN and CDR2 SVGIG (reference sequence). This chain uses TRBV30 with TRBJ2-1, with D maybe TRBD2 (5 bases). This TCR derives from a human donor with COVID-19, enrolled during active disease. The donor label of this sample is uncertain. The sequencing input was peripheral blood. The CDR3 here is CAWSPDWSGNNEQFF. The CDR3 DNA follows: TGTGCCTGGAGTCCCGACTGGTCGGGAAACAATGAGCAGTTCTTC.